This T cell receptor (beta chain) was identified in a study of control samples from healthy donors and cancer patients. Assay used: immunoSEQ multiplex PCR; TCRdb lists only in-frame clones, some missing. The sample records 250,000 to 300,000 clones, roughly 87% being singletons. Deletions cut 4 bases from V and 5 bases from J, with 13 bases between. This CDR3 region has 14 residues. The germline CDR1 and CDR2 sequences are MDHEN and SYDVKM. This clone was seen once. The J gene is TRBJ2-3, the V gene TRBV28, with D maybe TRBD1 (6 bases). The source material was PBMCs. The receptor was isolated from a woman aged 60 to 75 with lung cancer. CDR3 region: CASSYVRGQDTQYF. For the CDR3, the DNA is TGTGCCAGCAGTTATGTCAGGGGTCAAGATACGCAGTATTTT.